These 7 T cell receptor beta chains came from one sample sequenced in a study of OX40 agonist ivuxolimab in advanced cancers. Sequenced by immunoSEQ multiplex PCR; TCRdb stores in-frame clones only, minus some. The table includes about 71,000 clones, about 81% detected once. This material consisted of CD4+ or CD8+ T cells sorted from blood, taken in a trial of the OX40 agonist ivuxolimab. Source of these receptors: an adult with an advanced solid tumor such as melanoma, head and neck, liver or kidney cancer.

The J gene is TRBJ1-5, the V gene TRBV30, with TRBD1 as a possible D gene (6 bases). The CDR3 has 14 amino acids. Trimming removed 2 bases from V and 6 bases from J, with 14 bases in between. In germline, CDR1 is GTSNPN, CDR2 SVGIG (reference sequence). The DNA of the CDR3 is TGTGCCTGGAGTCAAGGGGGGAGCGGTCAGCCCCAGCATTTT. It is translated as CAWSQGGSGQPQHF.

CDR3 nucleotides: TGTGCCAGTAGTATTGGCCTTTACACAGATACGCAGTATTTT. Protein sequence: CASSIGLYTDTQYF. The J gene is TRBJ2-3, the V gene TRBV19; D ambiguous. The CDR3 is 14 residues long. Trimming cost V 3 bases and J 2 bases, with 9 bases left between them. Germline lookup yields CDR1 LNHDA and CDR2 SQIVND (reference sequence).

The rearrangement joins TRBV6-6 to TRBJ1-1; D perhaps matches TRBD1 (6 bases). The V gene's germline CDR1 is MNHNY and CDR2 SVGAGI (reference sequence). The CDR3 covers 13 residues. The V and J ends lost 2 bases and 4 bases respectively, with 8 bases between them. The CDR3 is CASSYPGATEAFF. Here the CDR3 DNA reads TGTGCCAGCAGTTACCCAGGGGCCACTGAAGCTTTCTTT.

This rearrangement joins TRBV6-1 to TRBJ1-3; 7 bases fit TRBD1. CDR1 is MNHNS and CDR2 is SASEGT in the germline V gene. The V and J ends lost 4 bases and 0 bases, in that order; junction bases with no gene match: 6. This CDR3 has 16 amino acids. This CDR3 is CASSVQGRVSGNTIYF. CDR3 coding DNA: TGTGCCAGCAGTGTACAGGGGAGGGTCTCTGGAAACACCATATATTTT.

V usage is TRBV4-2 and J usage is TRBJ2-6; the D gene could be TRBD1 or TRBD2 (5 bases each). CDR3 length equals 16 residues. In germline, CDR1 is LGHNA, CDR2 YNFKEQ. V lost 4 bases and J lost 2, with 12 bases in between. The CDR3 DNA follows: TGTGCCAGCAGCCCCGGGGCCGGGCCTGGGGCCAACGTCCTGACTTTC. Encoded protein: CASSPGAGPGANVLTF.

This sequence joins TRBV7-8 and TRBJ2-1; 8 positions agree with TRBD2. Per germline, CDR1 SGHVS and CDR2 FQNEAQ. J gave up 2 bases and V 4 bases, and 7 bases lay outside the gene matches. The CDR3 covers 16 residues. The CDR3 reads CASSSPRAGAYNEQFF. The CDR3 nucleotides are TGTGCCAGCAGCTCCCCCCGAGCGGGGGCCTACAATGAGCAGTTCTTC.

This clone was seen only once. The V call is TRBV29-1, the J call TRBJ2-7; unclear D gene. Trimming took off 4 bases at V and 3 bases at J, with 10 bases between the two ends. The CDR3 is made up of 12 amino acids. Germline V gene data show CDR1 as SQVTM and CDR2 as ANQGSEA. Written as DNA, the CDR3 is TGCAGCGTTGGGCAGGAGTACTACGAGCAGTACTTC. Its translation: CSVGQEYYEQYF.